The clone carrying this T cell receptor (beta chain) has a handful of counts. The sample originates from a study of blood T cell repertoires in COVID-19. On the study more broadly: Sites in the United States, Italy and Spain provided acute and convalescent COVID-19 samples. PBMCs, B-cell-depleted T cells, or T cells provided the cDNA or gDNA that made up the material.

The V and J ends lost 0 bases and 5 bases respectively, with 10 bases between them. CDR1 SGHTA and CDR2 FQGNSA come from the germline V gene. The CDR3 runs to 14 residues. In the original workflow: It was from reference gene primer amplification that nucleated cell counts were estimated. Measured with immunoSEQ multiplex PCR; TCRdb has only the in-frame clones, and not every one. V and J calls and clone size are copied from that table; D and trimming were computed from the DNA. Of approximately 170,000 clones in the sample, roughly 70% are singletons; the top ten hold 2.5% to 3.5%. V gene TRBV7-2 combines with J gene TRBJ1-2; no clear D gene. Sequenced sample: peripheral blood. The source is an elderly woman with acute or convalescent COVID-19. CDR3: CASSLAVAAYGYTF. In DNA form, the CDR3 reads TGTGCCAGCAGCTTAGCGGTCGCAGCGTATGGCTACACCTTC.